The 3 T cell receptor beta chains below all came from one sample that was sequenced in a study of cytomegalovirus exposure and HLA in healthy donors. The PCR was carried out with 60 Vbeta primers and 13 Jbeta primers. Measured with immunoSEQ multiplex PCR; TCRdb has only the in-frame clones, and not every one. The sample has 100,000 to 150,000 clones, roughly four fifths seen once; the top ten hold approximately 3.5%. The sequencing sample was made of PBMCs. These receptors were taken from a woman in her thirties or forties in good health and CMV-seropositive.

V is TRBV10-1 and J is TRBJ2-5; D is possibly TRBD2 (5 bases). Trimming removed 5 bases from V and 5 bases from J, with 12 bases in between. The CDR3 length is 13 residues. The germline V gene encodes CDR1 WNHNN and CDR2 SYGVQD (reference sequence). DNA for the CDR3: TGCGCCAGCAGTTCTTCCACGGGGGAGACCCAGTACTTC. It is translated as CASSSSTGETQYF.

The table lists this clone with a count of one. The chain joins TRBV6-1 to TRBJ2-5; TRBD2 might be the D (5 bases). With 1 base removed from V and 5 bases from J, the gap between germline ends came to 11 bases. The CDR3 contains 14 residues. Germline CDR1 MNHNS, CDR2 SASEGT. The CDR3 loop reads CASSEDAGVETQYF. The CDR3 DNA follows: TGTGCCAGCAGTGAAGACGCGGGCGTGGAGACCCAGTACTTC.

This clone was picked up one time. J is TRBJ1-1 and V is TRBV9; TRBD1 agrees at 7 bases. V lost 0 bases to trimming and J lost 4 bases; unmatched junction nucleotides: 0. The germline gives CDR1 SGDLS, CDR2 YYNGEE. The CDR3 length is 13 residues. CDR3: CASSVEGATEAFF. The CDR3, as DNA: TGTGCCAGCAGCGTAGAGGGGGCCACTGAAGCTTTCTTT.